These 7 T cell receptor beta chains originate from one sample sequenced in a study of blood T cell repertoires in COVID-19. The method was immunoSEQ multiplex PCR; TCRdb's version includes in-frame clones alone and lacks a portion of them. There are 60,000 to 90,000 clones in the sample; roughly 84% occur only once, and 10% to 11% lies in the top ten. The sequenced sample consisted of peripheral blood. Source of these receptors: a man in his sixties with COVID-19, enrolled during active disease.

This chain joins TRBV6-5 and TRBJ1-5; D is unresolved. Trimming took 0 bases from V and 2 from J, leaving 11 bases between them. The CDR3 loop spans 16 amino acids. Germline V gene lookup returns CDR1 MNHEY and CDR2 SVGAGI. The CDR3 DNA follows: TGTGCCAGCAGTTACTCGAGAGGGCCGGGCAATCAGCCCCAGCATTTT. It specifies CASSYSRGPGNQPQHF.

The V gene is TRBV2, the J gene TRBJ1-5, with 9 bases fitting TRBD1. The ends lost 7 bases at V and 4 bases at J; junction bases unmatched: 8. The CDR3 loop spans 15 amino acids. CDR1 is SNHLY and CDR2 is FYNNEI in the germline V gene. The CDR3 region is CASTFGTGQNQPQHF. CDR3 in DNA: TGTGCCAGCACTTTCGGGACAGGGCAAAATCAGCCCCAGCATTTT.

The chain joins TRBV6-5 to TRBJ2-7, with a possible D match to TRBD1 (5 bases). The CDR3 spans 11 residues. V dropped 8 bases and J dropped 5 bases, with 10 bases sitting between them. Germline CDR1 reads MNHEY; CDR2 reads SVGAGI. The CDR3 spells CASLQVDEQYF. For the CDR3, the DNA is TGTGCCAGCTTACAGGTCGACGAGCAGTACTTC.

This clone has a handful of counts. This chain joins TRBV29-1 and TRBJ1-1, with 7 bases identical to TRBD1. The V and J ends lost 5 bases and 3 bases, in that order; junction bases with no gene match: 6. The CDR3 totals 13 residues. Germline CDR1 is SQVTM and CDR2 is ANQGSEA. Here the CDR3 reads CSVRRQGDTEAFF. In nucleotides, the CDR3 is TGCAGCGTTCGAAGGCAGGGGGACACTGAAGCTTTCTTT.

The chain uses TRBV5-1 and TRBJ2-2; TRBD1 aligns across 8 bases. The V gene's germline CDR1 is SGHRS and CDR2 YFSETQ. This CDR3 has 14 residues. J was trimmed by 4 bases and V by 5 bases; bases with no gene match: 4. In nucleotides, the CDR3 is TGCGCCAGCAGATATACAGGGGGCACCGGGGAGCTGTTTTTT. It specifies CASRYTGGTGELFF.

The chain recombines TRBV5-1 with TRBJ1-6, with D uncertain. The CDR3 has 14 residues. The V and J ends lost 1 base and 8 bases respectively, with 10 bases between them. Germline-derived CDR1 and CDR2 are SGHRS and YFSETQ. The CDR3: CASSLSVWDSPLHF. The CDR3 nucleotides read TGCGCCAGCAGCTTGAGCGTTTGGGATTCACCCCTCCACTTT.

J is TRBJ1-1 and V is TRBV5-1; D is perhaps TRBD1 (6 bases). This CDR3 is 15 amino acids long. Germline V gives CDR1 SGHRS, CDR2 YFSETQ. V lost 0 bases to trimming and J lost 1 base, with 10 bases between them. The CDR3 sequence: CASSLVGARNTEAFF. The CDR3 nucleotides are TGCGCCAGCAGCTTGGTGGGGGCGCGGAACACTGAAGCTTTCTTT.